A selection of T cell receptor beta chains follows, all from one sample in a study of glioma-infiltrating T cells. TCRdb independently ran MiXCR on the multiplex PCR reads; one entry per CDR3 protein. The sample holds roughly 100,000 distinct CDR3 sequences, around 42% seen once. Sequencing used glioma tissue, nonneoplastic brain tissue, or PBMCs (not recorded which). All receptors derive from a human donor with low-grade glioma or glioblastoma, undergoing nonglioma brain surgery, or in good health (not recorded which). The CDR3 runs from the conserved cysteine through the conserved F or W. D genes are given only for firm matches. Only some rows state a clone size, as once, few, many or a class for expanded clones.

size	J	D	V	CDR3	DNA
many	TRBJ2-1	NA	TRBV7-9	CASSLSRGGGEYNEQFF	TGTGCCAGCAGCTTATCGAGAGGGGGTGGTGAGTACAATGAGCAGTTCTTC
many	TRBJ1-5	TRBD1	TRBV28	CASSTTMDRGNTRQPQHF	TGTGCCAGCAGTACGACCATGGACAGGGGAAATACGCGTCAGCCCCAGCATTTT
NA	TRBJ2-1	TRBD2	TRBV6-2/TRBV6-3	CASSSWTSGSSYNEQFF	TGTGCCAGCAGTTCTTGGACTAGCGGGAGCTCCTACAATGAGCAGTTCTTC
many	TRBJ1-3	NA	TRBV20-1	CSASERKGGTIYF	TGCAGTGCTTCCGAAAGGAAAGGAGGCACCATATATTTT
NA	TRBJ2-1	NA	TRBV7-9	CASSLERLVERDTQFF	TGTGCCAGCAGCTTGGAAAGACTAGTGGAGAGGGATACGCAGTTCTTC
many	TRBJ2-3	TRBD1	TRBV10-3	CATLPGQVTDTQYF	TGTGCCACTCTACCGGGACAGGTCACAGATACGCAGTATTTT
many	TRBJ2-7	NA	TRBV20-1	CSARDSGTDLEQYF	TGCAGTGCTAGAGACTCCGGGACCGATCTCGAGCAGTACTTC
many	TRBJ2-6	NA	TRBV3-1	CASSPNSGANVLTF	TGTGCCAGCAGCCCAAATTCCGGGGCCAACGTCCTGACTTTC
many	TRBJ1-1	NA	TRBV7-3	CASSLTPNTEAFF	TGTGCCAGCAGCTTAACGCCGAACACTGAAGCTTTCTTT
many	TRBJ2-7	NA	TRBV29-1	CSVEDEGVHYEQYF	TGCAGCGTTGAAGATGAAGGGGTCCATTACGAGCAGTACTTC
few	TRBJ1-2	TRBD1	TRBV30	CACRVQGQGTYGYTF	TGTGCCTGCAGAGTCCAGGGACAGGGGACATATGGCTACACCTTC
NA	TRBJ1-1	TRBD1	TRBV19	CASSIKQGNAEVFF	TGTGCCAGTAGTATCAAACAGGGGAACGCTGAAGTTTTCTTT
NA	TRBJ2-3	TRBD1	TRBV4-2	CASSLNRGIGTDTQCF	TGTGCCAGCAGCCTCAACAGGGGGATTGGCACAGATACACAGTGTTTT
many	TRBJ2-5	TRBD1	TRBV5-1	CASNRDSQETQYF	TGCGCCAGCAACCGGGACAGCCAAGAGACCCAGTACTTC
NA	TRBJ2-2	TRBD1	TRBV6-2/TRBV6-3	CASRLTVGQANTGELFF	TGTGCCAGCAGACTGACGGTGGGACAGGCGAACACCGGGGAGCTGTTTTTT
NA	TRBJ2-1	TRBD2	TRBV20-1	CSARSSGDRQGTQFF	TGCAGTGCTAGATCTAGCGGGGATAGGCAAGGGACCCAGTTCTTC
many	TRBJ2-5	NA	TRBV5-4	CASSPAGGSQETQYF	TGTGCCAGCAGCCCGGCCGGAGGAAGCCAAGAGACCCAGTACTTC
NA	TRBJ2-1	NA	TRBV25-1	CASSGGDTGLLYSERFF	TGTGCCAGCAGTGGGGGGGATACAGGGCTCCTCTACAGTGAGCGGTTCTTC
NA	TRBJ2-7	NA	TRBV7-9	CASSGSWDEQYF	TGTGCCAGCAGCGGATCTTGGGACGAGCAGTACTTC
NA	TRBJ2-7	TRBD1	TRBV6-5	CGTGNYEQYF	TGTGGGACAGGTAACTACGAGCAGTACTTC
NA	TRBJ2-2	TRBD1	TRBV15	CATSLHRGTGEPFF	TGTGCCACCAGCCTACACAGGGGTACCGGCGAGCCGTTTTTT
many	TRBJ2-5	NA	TRBV27	CASRNNQETQYF	TGTGCCAGCAGGAACAACCAAGAGACCCAGTACTTC
NA	TRBJ1-2	TRBD1	TRBV14	CASSQVDRWYGYTF	TGTGCCAGCAGCCAGGTGGACAGGTGGTATGGCTACACCTTC
NA	TRBJ1-5	NA	TRBV30	CAWSVRAGWSGQPQHF	TGTGCCTGGAGTGTACGGGCAGGGTGGTCGGGTCAGCCCCAGCATTTT